This TCR beta chain was found in a study of molecular identifiers for immune sequencing clone quantification. Study-wide results and caveats: Barcodes shared by identical TCR molecules could lead to underestimated sizes of highly expanded clones.

Turning to this clonotype: Its specificity is not known.

TCRdb passed the PCR reads through MiXCR, listing each CDR3 protein once. This sample has roughly 71,000 distinct CDR3 sequences, with about 18% found just once. Sample: naive CD8+ T cells from blood, with Jurkat cell RNA spiked in. Subset indicated: FACS-sorted CD8+CD4-CCR7+CD45RA+ naive T cells. The clonotype originates from a human donor in good health. Some libraries in this study had Jurkat cell RNA spiked in.

The CDR3 protein is CASSSRTGSTPSYNEQFF. The CDR3 DNA follows: TGTGCCAGCAGCTCCCGGACAGGTTCGACGCCGTCCTACAATGAGCAGTTCTTC. This chain links TRBV11-3 with TRBJ2-1; 7 bases agree with TRBD1. Germline lookup yields CDR1 SGHNT and CDR2 YENEEA. Losses at the gene ends were 4 bases for V and 1 base for J; bases not matched to a gene: 13. This CDR3 is built from 18 residues.